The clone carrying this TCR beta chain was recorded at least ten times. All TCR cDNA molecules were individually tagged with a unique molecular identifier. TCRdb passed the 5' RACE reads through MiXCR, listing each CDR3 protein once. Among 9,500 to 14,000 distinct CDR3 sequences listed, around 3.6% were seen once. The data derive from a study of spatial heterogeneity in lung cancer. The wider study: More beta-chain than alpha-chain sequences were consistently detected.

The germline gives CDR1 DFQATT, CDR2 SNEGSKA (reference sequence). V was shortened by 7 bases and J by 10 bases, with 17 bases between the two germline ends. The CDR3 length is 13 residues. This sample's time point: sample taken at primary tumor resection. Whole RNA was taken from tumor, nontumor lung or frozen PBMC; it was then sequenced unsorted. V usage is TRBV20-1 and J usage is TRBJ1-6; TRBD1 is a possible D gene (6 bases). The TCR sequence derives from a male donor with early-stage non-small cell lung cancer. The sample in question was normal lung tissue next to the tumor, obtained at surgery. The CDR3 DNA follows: TGCAGTGTGGGGGGCAGGTCAGGCTCACCCCTCCACTTT. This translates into CSVGGRSGSPLHF.